The 24 T cell receptor beta chains in this list originate from one sample, sequenced in a study of blood T cell repertoires in COVID-19. Measured with immunoSEQ multiplex PCR; TCRdb has only the in-frame clones, and not every one. Found here are 95,000 to 120,000 clones, over 65% of them singletons; the top ten hold about 1.8%. The source material was peripheral blood. The receptors originated from a woman aged 40 to 50 with acute or convalescent COVID-19.

The genes are TRBV13 and TRBJ2-4, with D perhaps TRBD2 (6 bases). V gave up 4 bases and J gave up 5 bases, with 12 bases separating them. This CDR3 region has 14 residues. In germline, CDR1 is PRHDT, CDR2 FYEKMQ (reference sequence). In DNA form, the CDR3 reads TGTGCCAGCAGCTCTATAGGGGAGGAAAACATTCAGTACTTC. As protein: CASSSIGEENIQYF.

This chain links TRBV6-6 with TRBJ2-3, with TRBD1 as a possible D gene (6 bases). Looked up from germline, CDR1 is MNHNY and CDR2 is SVGAGI (reference sequence). The CDR3 length is 13 residues. Trimming took 5 bases from V and 8 from J, leaving 14 bases between them. The CDR3 is CASSGGRSVTQYF. The DNA for the CDR3 is TGTGCCAGCAGTGGGGGCCGATCAGTTACGCAGTATTTT.

V gene TRBV6-2 or TRBV6-3 combines with J gene TRBJ2-7, with 9 bases that match TRBD2. The V segment lost 8 bases and the J segment 5 bases; nucleotides outside the gene matches: 10. This CDR3 has 14 residues. Looked up from germline, CDR1 is MNHEY and CDR2 is SVGEGT. Here the CDR3 DNA reads TGTGCCAGCCGCCCGGCGGGGGGGCAAAACGAGCAGTACTTC. Protein sequence: CASRPAGGQNEQYF.

The genes are TRBV7-2 and TRBJ1-1; TRBD1 matches at 9 bases. The CDR3 has 13 amino acids. V trimming: 2 bases; J trimming: 11 bases; junction bases outside the gene matches: 6. CDR1 is SGHTA, CDR2 FQGNSA, per germline. Here the CDR3 DNA reads TGTGCCAGCAGCTTAAATGGGGACAGGGTCGCTTTCTTT. This sequence encodes CASSLNGDRVAFF.

The chain has TRBV11-2 and TRBJ2-5; 13 bases agree with TRBD2. Germline lookup yields CDR1 SGHAT and CDR2 FQNNGV. The CDR3 runs to 16 residues. The junction had 5 bases not matched to a gene; V was cut back by 5 bases and J by 2 bases. The CDR3 region is CASSPPGLAGQETQYF. The CDR3 bases are TGTGCCAGCAGCCCGCCGGGACTAGCGGGGCAAGAGACCCAGTACTTC.

This clone came up once. The J gene is TRBJ2-7, the V gene TRBV11-2; 7 positions match TRBD1. Germline CDR1 reads SGHAT; CDR2 reads FQNNGV. The V gene end was trimmed by 4 bases and the J gene end by 4 bases; junction bases not matched to a gene: 22. CDR3 length: 19 residues. Here the CDR3 reads CASSSVQSSRQGSTYEQYF. CDR3 DNA: TGTGCCAGCAGCTCCGTCCAGTCCTCTCGACAGGGATCGACATACGAGCAGTACTTC.

This chain joins TRBV18 and TRBJ2-6; D may be TRBD1 (6 bases). Germline V CDR1 and CDR2: KGHSH, LQKENI. The ends were cut back, 1 base at V and 0 bases at J, with 13 bases in the middle. The CDR3 runs to 18 residues. In DNA, the CDR3 is TGTGCCAGCTCACCACGGGATTTGGACAGCTCTGGGGCCAACGTCCTGACTTTC. Protein: CASSPRDLDSSGANVLTF.

The chain employs TRBV7-3 and TRBJ2-1; possibly TRBD1 for D (5 bases). The V end was cut by 5 bases, the J end by 3 bases, with 14 bases between. The CDR3 is 15 amino acids. The germline CDR1 and CDR2 sequences are SGHTA and FQGTGA. The CDR3 loop reads CASSTGAGNYNEQFF. CDR3 bases: TGTGCCAGCAGCACGGGCGCAGGGAACTACAATGAGCAGTTCTTC.

This clone was seen many times. The chain recombines TRBV24-1 with TRBJ2-3; 12 bases fit TRBD2. V shed 1 base, J shed 3 bases, and the junction held 4 bases outside the gene matches. The CDR3 loop spans 17 amino acids. The germline CDR1 and CDR2 sequences are KGHDR and SFDVKD. The CDR3 DNA follows: TGTGCCACCAGTGATTTCACTAGCGGGGGGAGGACAGATACGCAGTATTTT. Amino acids: CATSDFTSGGRTDTQYF.

CDR3 sequence: CASSSDKDQQAHGYTF. In DNA, the CDR3 is TGTGCCAGCAGCTCGGATAAAGACCAACAGGCCCATGGCTACACCTTC. This chain connects TRBV7-9 to TRBJ1-2, with D perhaps TRBD1 (5 bases). Trimming took 4 bases from V and 6 from J, leaving 21 bases between them. This CDR3 has 16 residues. CDR1 and CDR2 from the germline V gene are SEHNR and FQNEAQ (reference sequence). The whole variable domain, filled in from reference TRBV7-9 and TRBJ1-2, reads DTGVSQNPRHKITKRGQNVTFRCDPISEHNRLYWYRQTLGQGPEFLTYFQNEAQLEKSRLLSDRFSAERPKGSFSTLEIQRTEQGDSAMYLCASSSDKDQQAHGYTFGSGTRLTVV.

In regard to this clone: This could be a read error, since a much larger clone is one nucleotide away. This chain links TRBV7-9 with TRBJ1-3; D uncertain. The germline V gene has CDR1 SEHNR and CDR2 FQNEAQ (reference sequence). The CDR3 runs 14 residues. CDR3 bases: TGTACCAGCGGTGCTGTCAGTCCTGGAAACACCATATATTTT. This sequence encodes CTSGAVSPGNTIYF.

V is TRBV3-1 (or the pseudogene TRBV3-2) and J is TRBJ1-1, with a tentative D call TRBD1 (6 bases). Trimming shortened V by 4 bases and J by 5 bases, and 23 bases separated the two germline ends. The germline V gene encodes CDR1 LGHDT and CDR2 YNNKEL (reference sequence). CDR3 size: 17 residues. The CDR3 sequence: CASSRFIPQGALTEAFF. CDR3 nucleotide sequence: TGTGCCAGCAGCCGATTCATACCACAGGGCGCCCTAACTGAAGCTTTCTTT.

The V call is TRBV7-2, the J call TRBJ2-5; D possibly corresponds to TRBD1 (6 bases). This CDR3 contains 14 residues. Per germline, CDR1 SGHTA and CDR2 FQGNSA. Trimming left V 1 base short and J 5 bases short, with 11 bases between. CDR3 coding DNA: TGTGCCAGCAGCTTAGGGACAGTGGGGGAGACCCAGTACTTC. Protein sequence: CASSLGTVGETQYF.

The genes are TRBV12-3 or TRBV12-4 and TRBJ2-7; D gene uncertain. The CDR3 is made up of 11 amino acids. Deletions cut 4 bases from V and 4 bases from J, with 5 bases between. CDR3 sequence (DNA): TGTGCCAGCAGTTCGGGTTACGAGCAGTACTTC. It encodes CASSSGYEQYF.

The chain recombines TRBV19 with TRBJ2-1; 13 bases agree with TRBD2. The CDR3 sequence is 15 residues long. The V gene end was trimmed by 6 bases and the J gene end by 5 bases; junction bases not matched to a gene: 4. Germline loops: CDR1 LNHDA, CDR2 SQIVND (reference sequence). CDR3 protein: CASRTGLAGHNEQFF. The CDR3 DNA follows: TGTGCCAGTAGAACGGGACTAGCGGGGCACAATGAGCAGTTCTTC. Combining the CDR3 with reference TRBV19 and TRBJ2-1 gives the whole variable domain DGGITQSPKYLFRKEGQNVTLSCEQNLNHDAMYWYRQDPGQGLRLIYYSQIVNDFQKGDIAEGYSVSREKKESFPLTVTSAQKNPTAFYLCASRTGLAGHNEQFFGPGTRLTVL.

In this sample, this clone turned up once. V is TRBV28 and J is TRBJ2-2; 13 bases agree with TRBD2. The CDR3 has 17 residues. The trim removed 11 bases at V and 1 base at J, leaving 10 bases unmatched. Per germline, CDR1 MDHEN and CDR2 SYDVKM. DNA of the CDR3: TGTGCCTCGCTTACGGGACTAGCGGGGATGAACACCGGGGAGCTGTTTTTT. Amino acid sequence: CASLTGLAGMNTGELFF.

J is TRBJ2-3 and V is TRBV28; D remains unclear. V gave up 6 bases and J gave up 7 bases, with 11 bases separating them. There are 12 residues in the CDR3. Germline CDR1 and CDR2: MDHEN and SYDVKM. Written as DNA, the CDR3 is TGTGCCAGCAGCGGGTCAGTTTATACGCAGTATTTT. Translated: CASSGSVYTQYF.

The chain uses TRBV28 and TRBJ2-1, with TRBD2 matching over 13 bases. CDR1 is MDHEN, CDR2 SYDVKM, per germline. The CDR3 loop spans 17 amino acids. After removal of 6 bases from V and 5 bases from J, the junction contained 10 bases not matched to a gene. CDR3: CASSSGTSGVRDNEQFF. Here the CDR3 DNA reads TGTGCCAGCAGCTCGGGGACTAGCGGGGTAAGGGACAATGAGCAGTTCTTC.

This clone is medium-sized (0.01 to 0.1%). The chain carries TRBV28 and TRBJ2-3; D unclear. From germline, CDR1 is MDHEN and CDR2 SYDVKM. The CDR3 is 12 residues long. V lost 6 bases to trimming and J lost 1 base, with 5 bases between them. The chain's CDR3 is CASSPGTDTQYF. The DNA of the CDR3 is TGTGCCAGCAGCCCCGGCACAGATACGCAGTATTTT. The full variable domain, with the rest looked up from reference TRBV28 and TRBJ2-3, is DVKVTQSSRYLVKRTGEKVFLECVQDMDHENMFWYRQDPGLGLRLIYFSYDVKMKEKGDIPEGYSVSREKKERFSLILESASTNQTSMYLCASSPGTDTQYFGPGTRLTVL.

This chain joins TRBV3-1 (or the pseudogene TRBV3-2) and TRBJ1-6, with D possibly TRBD1 on 6 matching bases. There are 12 residues in the CDR3. The germline V gene encodes CDR1 LGHDT and CDR2 YNNKEL (reference sequence). V was pared by 7 bases and J by 7 bases, with 8 bases between. CDR3 nucleotide sequence: TGTGCCAGCACCACAGGGAATTCACCCCTCCACTTT. This translates into CASTTGNSPLHF.

The chain uses TRBV5-1 and TRBJ1-1; the match to TRBD1 covers 8 bases. Germline CDR1 reads SGHRS; CDR2 reads YFSETQ. The J segment lost 5 bases and the V segment lost 0 bases, leaving 6 bases of the junction unmatched. The CDR3 totals 15 residues. The CDR3 is CASSLAQGARTEAFF. As DNA, the CDR3 is TGCGCCAGCAGCTTGGCCCAGGGGGCGAGGACTGAAGCTTTCTTT.

The rearrangement uses TRBV10-3 and TRBJ2-7, with 7 bases fitting TRBD2. The germline CDR1 and CDR2 sequences are ENHRY and SYGVKD. CDR3 length equals 15 residues. With V trimmed by 2 bases and J by 1 base, 5 bases remained unmatched. CDR3 sequence (DNA): TGTGCCATCAGTGAGCCAGGGAGGGCATCCTACGAGCAGTACTTC. This codes for CAISEPGRASYEQYF.

This clone was observed a few times. The CDR3 is CASSYARGYGYTF. CDR3 nucleotide sequence: TGCGCCAGCAGCTATGCCAGGGGGTATGGCTACACCTTC. This chain uses TRBV5-1 with TRBJ1-2, with 7 bases identical to TRBD1. The ends lost 3 bases at V and 5 bases at J; junction bases unmatched: 4. The CDR3 totals 13 residues. Germline CDR1 reads SGHRS; CDR2 reads YFSETQ.

The chain carries TRBV18 and TRBJ1-3; 7 positions match TRBD1. CDR1 and CDR2 from the germline V gene are KGHSH and LQKENI. V dropped 6 bases and J dropped 0; count of bases not matched to a gene: 8. CDR3 length: 16 residues. The CDR3 nucleotides read TGTGCCAGCTCGCCCACGGGACAGAGCTCTGGAAACACCATATATTTT. Encoded protein: CASSPTGQSSGNTIYF.